This T cell receptor (beta chain) stems from a study of T cell repertoires in cytomegalovirus infection. The CDR3 has 17 amino acids. Germline assignment: CDR1 SEHNR and CDR2 FQNEAQ (reference sequence). The V and J ends lost 1 base and 8 bases respectively, with 21 bases between them. MiXCR, run by TCRdb on the reads, gives a single entry per CDR3 protein. The repertoire holds roughly 200,000 distinct CDR3 sequences, about 18% seen once, with roughly a quarter in the top ten. The chain carries TRBV7-9 and TRBJ1-5, with TRBD1 as a possible D gene (5 bases). This clonotype was obtained from a human donor in good health (CMV status not recorded). Some clones in this sample may be carry-over from other donors' samples. What was sequenced was CD8+ T cells from PBMCs. This CDR3 reads CASSLEAGPPEGKPQHF. CDR3 DNA: TGTGCCAGCAGCTTAGAGGCAGGGCCCCCCGAGGGGAAGCCCCAGCATTTT.